The clone carrying this T cell receptor beta chain was observed many times. V lost 2 bases to trimming and J lost 10 bases, with 6 bases between them. Germline CDR1 is SEHNR and CDR2 is FQNEAQ (reference sequence). The CDR3 has 11 amino acids. This specimen comes from a study of early T cells in non-severe SARS-CoV-2 infection. Study-wide background: Sequencing input comprised bulk RNA from unsorted whole blood; chain pairing was not available.

Unique molecular identifiers were affixed to single, distinct cDNA molecules. TCRdb reprocessed the 5' RACE reads with MiXCR, giving one entry per CDR3 protein. The sample yields some 67,000 distinct CDR3 sequences, about 9.1% seen once. The source was whole blood, collected at baseline. This chain connects TRBV7-9 to TRBJ2-1; D is undetermined. The receptor comes from an adult who was a healthcare worker with PCR-confirmed SARS-CoV-2 infection or an uninfected control (not recorded which). CDR3 loop: CASSLSMEQFF. The DNA of the CDR3 is TGTGCCAGCAGCTTAAGTATGGAGCAGTTCTTC.